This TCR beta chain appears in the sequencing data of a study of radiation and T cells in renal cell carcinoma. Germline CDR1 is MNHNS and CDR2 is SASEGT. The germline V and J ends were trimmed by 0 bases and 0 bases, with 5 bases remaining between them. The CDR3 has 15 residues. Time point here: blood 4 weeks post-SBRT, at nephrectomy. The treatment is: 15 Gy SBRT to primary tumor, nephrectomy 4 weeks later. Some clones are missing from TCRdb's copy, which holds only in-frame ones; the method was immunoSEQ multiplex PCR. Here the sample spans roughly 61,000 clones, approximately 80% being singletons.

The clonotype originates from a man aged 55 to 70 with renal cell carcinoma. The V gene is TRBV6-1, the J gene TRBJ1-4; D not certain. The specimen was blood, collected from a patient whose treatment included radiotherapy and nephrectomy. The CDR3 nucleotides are TGTGCCAGCAGTGAAGCAAGGCCAACTAATGAAAAACTGTTTTTT. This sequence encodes CASSEARPTNEKLFF.